The clone carrying this TCR beta chain was seen only a few times. What it binds is unknown. The V segment lost 5 bases and the J segment 5 bases; nucleotides outside the gene matches: 7. Germline assignment: CDR1 LGHNA and CDR2 YSLEER. The CDR3 totals 16 residues. 5'RACE primed from the constant segment yielded TCR alpha and TCR beta cDNA libraries bearing sample barcodes and UMIs. Each CDR3 protein is one row after TCRdb ran MiXCR on the 5' RACE reads. This table has approximately 250,000 distinct CDR3 sequences, over 15% appearing once. The data derive from a study of T-cell memory formation after mild COVID-19. Across the study: There were largely donor-specific TCR clusters. Study results and caveats: Day 15 to 85 contracting clones showed balanced CD4/CD8; day 15 to 37 expanders favored CD4+. Still unconfirmed is whether the second-wave clones peaking on day 37 recognized SARS-CoV-2.

The chain joins TRBV4-3 to TRBJ2-3; 13 positions match TRBD2. The sequencing input was PBMCs or a T cell subset sorted from them (not recorded which). This sequence was found in a man aged 18 to 29 who had mild COVID-19 (a few samples of this study predate the infection). Cell type and time point are not known. CDR3 residues: CASSYWTSGGEDTQYF. CDR3 sequence (DNA): TGCGCCAGCAGCTATTGGACTAGCGGGGGTGAAGATACGCAGTATTTT.